The source of this T cell receptor (beta chain) is a study of blood T cell repertoires in COVID-19. Study background: Collection of acute and convalescent COVID-19 samples took place in the United States, Italy and Spain. T cells, B-cell-depleted T cells, or PBMCs provided the cDNA or gDNA that served as material.

Per germline, CDR1 SQVTM and CDR2 ANQGSEA. This CDR3 region has 13 residues. Trimming shortened V by 7 bases and J by 8 bases, and 17 bases separated the two germline ends. Under the authors' procedure: Amplification with reference gene primers provided the estimates of nucleated cell counts. Measured with immunoSEQ multiplex PCR; TCRdb has only the in-frame clones, and not every one. V and J calls and clone size follow that table, whereas D and trimming were derived from the DNA. The top ten hold over 4% of the sample, which has roughly 99,000 clones, around 83% seen once. The chain is built from TRBV29-1 and TRBJ1-4, with a possible D match to TRBD1 (6 bases). The clonotype comes from a man between 65 and 85 years old with acute or convalescent COVID-19. What was sequenced was peripheral blood. The CDR3 loop is CSAKTGRAEKLFF. DNA of the CDR3: TGCAGCGCCAAAACAGGGAGGGCGGAAAAACTGTTTTTT.